The rows below give T cell receptor beta chains drawn from one sample of a study of metastatic and nonmetastatic thyroid tumors. TCRdb reprocessed the PCR reads using MiXCR. The sample lists about 89,000 clones; roughly an eighth were seen once. Sequenced material: tumor tissue. Source of these receptors: a female donor with papillary thyroid cancer or a benign thyroid nodule (not recorded which). Some clones in this sample may be carry-over from other donors' samples. Each CDR3 is given with its conserved first and last residue. D genes are given only for firm matches. Some rows mark clone size as missing; the rest say once, few, many or name a class of expanded clone.

D | size | J | length | V | CDR3 | DNA
- | many | TRBJ1-4 | 14 | TRBV19 | CASSRLSGNEKLFF | TGTGCCAGTAGTCGATTGTCCGGGAATGAAAAACTGTTTTTT
- | many | TRBJ2-2 | 15 | TRBV19 | CASSIHRVNTGELFF | TGTGCCAGTAGCATTCACCGGGTAAACACCGGGGAGCTGTTTTTT
TRBD1 | many | TRBJ2-3 | 13 | TRBV20-1 | CSASPLRDSEQYF | TGCAGTGCTAGCCCCCTCCGGGACAGCGAGCAGTATTTT
- | many | TRBJ2-7 | 16 | TRBV4-1 | CASSQDVYEASYEQYF | TGCGCCAGCAGCCAAGATGTCTATGAAGCCTCCTACGAGCAGTACTTC
- | - | TRBJ2-1 | 14 | TRBV12-3/TRBV12-4 | CASSAVDPYNEQFF | TGTGCCAGCAGTGCCGTGGACCCTTACAATGAGCAGTTCTTC
- | - | TRBJ2-3 | 14 | TRBV6-1 | CASRRTGPTDTQYF | TGTGCCAGCAGGCGTACAGGGCCCACAGATACTCAGTATTTT
- | - | TRBJ1-6 | 15 | TRBV5-1 | CASSFVRAHNTPLHF | TGCGCCAGCAGCTTTGTCAGGGCGCATAATACACCCCTCCACTTT
- | many | TRBJ1-1 | 13 | TRBV5-1 | CASSLTRNTEAFF | TGCGCCAGCAGCTTGACAAGAAACACTGAAGCTTTCTTT
TRBD2 | - | TRBJ2-7 | 14 | TRBV20-1 | CSAVSGVISYDQYF | TGCAGTGCTGTTAGCGGGGTGATCTCCTACGATCAGTACTTC
TRBD2 | - | TRBJ2-7 | 16 | TRBV9 | CASSSGPGLAYCEQYF | TGTGCCAGCAGCAGCGGACCTGGACTAGCTTACTGCGAGCAGTACTTC
TRBD1 | many | TRBJ1-2 | 13 | TRBV27 | CASPGQSNYGYTF | TGTGCCAGTCCGGGACAGTCTAACTATGGCTACACCTTC
TRBD1 | few | TRBJ1-4 | 15 | TRBV25-1 | CAISEWTGRNEKLFF | TGTGCCATCAGTGAGTGGACAGGACGTAATGAAAAACTGTTTTTT
- | - | TRBJ2-1 | 14 | TRBV20-1 | CSARDLRSYNEQFF | TGCAGTGCTAGAGATCTTAGGTCCTACAATGAGCAGTTCTTC
TRBD2 | many | TRBJ2-3 | 17 | TRBV6-5 | CASSYALVAGATDTQYF | TGTGCCAGCAGTTACGCCCTAGTAGCGGGAGCCACAGATACGCAGTATTTT
TRBD1 | many | TRBJ2-5 | 16 | TRBV12-3/TRBV12-4 | CASSLEMTGTQETQYF | TGTGCCAGCAGCCTCGAGATGACAGGGACCCAAGAGACCCAGTACTTC
- | many | TRBJ2-7 | 17 | TRBV5-1 | CASSARDWGPTSYEQYF | TGCGCCAGCAGCGCGCGGGATTGGGGACCGACATCCTACGAGCAGTACTTC
- | - | TRBJ1-5 | 13 | TRBV19 | CASSKVGGEPQHF | TGTGCCAGTAGTAAGGTGGGCGGTGAGCCCCAGCATTTT
TRBD1 | many | TRBJ1-1 | 13 | TRBV5-1 | CASSRDRVTEAFF | TGCGCCAGCAGCAGGGACAGGGTTACTGAAGCTTTCTTT
- | many | TRBJ1-1 | 13 | TRBV19 | CASSIARNTEAFF | TGTGCCAGTAGTATAGCCAGAAACACTGAAGCTTTCTTT
- | many | TRBJ2-5 | 14 | TRBV7-7 | CASSLVPREKTQYF | TGTGCTAGCAGCTTAGTACCCAGGGAGAAGACCCAGTACTTC
- | many | TRBJ2-3 | 20 | TRBV9 | CASSVGWDRGASYRTDTQYF | TGTGCCAGCAGCGTAGGATGGGACCGTGGGGCTAGTTACCGGACAGATACGCAGTATTTT
- | many | TRBJ2-1 | 14 | TRBV2 | CASSEGTERFKQFF | TGTGCCAGCAGTGAAGGAACGGAGAGGTTTAAGCAGTTCTTC
- | many | TRBJ1-2 | 17 | TRBV12-3/TRBV12-4 | CASSFSTLGIPNYGYTF | TGTGCCAGCAGTTTTTCTACACTTGGGATACCTAACTATGGCTACACCTTC
- | many | TRBJ1-2 | 15 | TRBV20-1 | CSARSTEGILYGYTF | TGCAGTGCTAGATCAACCGAAGGGATCCTCTATGGCTACACCTTC
TRBD2 | many | TRBJ2-7 | 15 | TRBV12-3/TRBV12-4 | CASSLFFGEGNEQYF | TGTGCCAGCAGTTTATTTTTCGGGGAGGGCAACGAGCAGTACTTC
TRBD2 | many | TRBJ2-7 | 14 | TRBV29-1 | CSVAGLAGVYEQYF | TGCAGCGTTGCGGGACTAGCGGGAGTCTACGAGCAGTACTTC
- | many | TRBJ2-1 | 13 | TRBV19 | CASSADSYNEQFF | TGTGCCAGTAGTGCGGATTCCTACAATGAGCAGTTCTTC
TRBD1 | few | TRBJ2-3 | 15 | TRBV7-3 | CASSLRQGLADTQYF | TGTGCCAGCAGCTTAAGACAGGGGCTGGCAGATACGCAGTATTTT
- | many | TRBJ2-3 | 14 | TRBV12-3/TRBV12-4 | CASSLSDATDTQYF | TGTGCCAGCAGCCTATCGGACGCCACAGATACGCAGTATTTT
TRBD1 | many | TRBJ2-7 | 14 | TRBV12-3/TRBV12-4 | CASSLMTGVYEQYF | TGTGCCAGCAGTTTGATGACAGGGGTTTACGAGCAGTACTTC
- | many | TRBJ2-3 | 18 | TRBV27 | CASSLRNRDFAHTDTQYF | TGTGCCAGCAGTTTACGCAACAGGGACTTCGCACACACAGATACGCAGTATTTT
- | many | TRBJ2-3 | 14 | TRBV20-1 | CSARGDRGTDTQYF | TGCAGTGCTAGAGGGGATAGGGGCACAGATACGCAGTATTTT
- | many | TRBJ2-5 | 14 | TRBV20-1 | CSAPRTGKGETQYF | TGCAGTGCTCCAAGGACTGGAAAGGGAGAGACCCAGTACTTC
- | many | TRBJ1-3 | 13 | TRBV6-1 | CASRAGSGNTIYF | TGTGCCAGCAGGGCTGGATCCGGAAACACCATATATTTT
- | medium-sized | TRBJ2-7 | 12 | TRBV12-3/TRBV12-4 | CASSSSSYEQYF | TGTGCCAGCAGTTCCAGCTCCTACGAGCAGTACTTC
- | many | TRBJ2-7 | 16 | TRBV10-2 | CASSGERGTTYYEQYF | TGCGCCAGCAGTGGGGAGAGGGGAACCACCTACTACGAGCAGTACTTC
- | many | TRBJ1-3 | 11 | TRBV4-1 | CASSQLNTIYF | TGCGCCAGCAGCCAACTGAACACCATATATTTT